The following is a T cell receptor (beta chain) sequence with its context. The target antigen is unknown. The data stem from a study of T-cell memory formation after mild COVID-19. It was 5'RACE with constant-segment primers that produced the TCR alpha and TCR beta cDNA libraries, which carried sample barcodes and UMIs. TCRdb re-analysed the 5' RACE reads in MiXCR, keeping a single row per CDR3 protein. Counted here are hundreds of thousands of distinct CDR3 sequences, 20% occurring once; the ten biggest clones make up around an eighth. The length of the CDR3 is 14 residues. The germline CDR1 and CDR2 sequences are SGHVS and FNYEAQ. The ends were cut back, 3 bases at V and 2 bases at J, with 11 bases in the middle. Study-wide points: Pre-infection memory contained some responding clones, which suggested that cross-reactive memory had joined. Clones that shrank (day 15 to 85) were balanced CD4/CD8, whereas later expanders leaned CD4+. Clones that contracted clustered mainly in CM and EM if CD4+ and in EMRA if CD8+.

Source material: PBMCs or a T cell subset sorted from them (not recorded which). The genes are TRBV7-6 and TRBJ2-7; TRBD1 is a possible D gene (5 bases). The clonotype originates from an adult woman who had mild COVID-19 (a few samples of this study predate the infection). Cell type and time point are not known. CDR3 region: CASSFTGETYEQYF. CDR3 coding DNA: TGTGCCAGCAGCTTCACAGGAGAGACCTACGAGCAGTACTTC.